This T cell receptor (beta chain) derives from a study of B cell selection in AIRE deficiency. Study results and caveats: Shared Treg sequences had shorter CDR3s, biased toward rearrangements with few non-templated insertions. Only 9.3% of a few thousand shared Treg sequences were patient-specific; 31.6% healthy-specific.

This CDR3 has 15 residues. From germline, CDR1 is SGHTA and CDR2 FQGNSA. V was pared by 5 bases and J by 3 bases, with 8 bases of the junction left unmatched. Conventional CD4 T cells were sorted as CD4+CD127+ cells. As concerns this clone: Its specificity is unknown.

The data were produced by immunoSEQ multiplex PCR, yet TCRdb's version contains in-frame clones alone and is incomplete. The repertoire consists of tens of thousands of clones, with 95% to 98% occurring once and the leading ten covering about 0.2%. This clonotype was obtained from a human donor with AIRE deficiency. Sequencing was carried out using conventional CD4+ T cells sorted from PBMCs. The chain joins TRBV7-2 to TRBJ2-7, with 9 nucleotides matching TRBD1. Here the CDR3 reads CASSISGQGIYEQYF. In DNA, the CDR3 is TGTGCCAGCAGCATCTCGGGACAGGGAATCTACGAGCAGTACTTC.